This TCR beta chain was retrieved from a study of shared clonotypes between healthy human individuals (dated by TCRdb to the early 2020s). Background on the whole study: The cohort included three men and a couple of women between 18 and 49 years of age. To increase sequencing depth and limit assay-specific biases, TCR repertoire library preparation and sequencing were carried out by different laboratories using diverse techniques. Per donor, leukapheresis produced somewhere between about 0.94 and 9 billion PBMCs. Blood TCR repertoires of five healthy adults were deeply sequenced to estimate repertoire size and the extent of clonotype sharing between individuals.

Points the paper makes about the study in general: Sampling was restricted to blood, and TCR repertoires in tissue are likely to differ from TCR repertoires in blood. Pairwise subsampling indicated that sequencing depth was expected to affect the degree of clonotype sharing among donors. Because the study included only a small number of donors, the genetic and exposure-history diversity represented was limited.

Donors were healthy HIV-negative adults with no recently reported acute infections or vaccinations. All donors were Caucasian adults living in Nashville, Tennessee, USA. In the unsorted samples, 85 million to 100 million PBMCs were counted, and genomic DNA was extracted using the QIAamp DNA Blood Mini kit. After blood collection by leukapheresis, PBMCs were isolated using Ficoll-Histopaque density gradient centrifugation and then cryopreserved in the vapor phase of liquid nitrogen. TCR CDR3 regions were amplified from genomic DNA by multiplex PCR using the deep immunoSEQ assay. Extracted genomic DNA from each cell subset was spread evenly across all wells of several immunoSEQ 96-well plates, with each plate serving as a replicate. Each replicate PCR for unsorted PBMC received roughly 300 ng genomic DNA, equal to tens of thousands of T cell genomes. Ten immunoSEQ deep assay plates were used to sequence unsorted PBMC genomic DNA. The purified libraries were quantified using a Qubit 3.0 fluorometer, sized with a Bioanalyzer 2100, and then quantified again using the KAPA Library Quantification kit. Every immunoSEQ 96-well plate was sequenced on a separate single-read 150-cycle Illumina NextSeq 550 flow cell. The paper's processing steps were these. Because the immunoSEQ output held only junctional sequences and lacked quality scores, the filtering could not match the filtering applied to full-length reads. Sequences were annotated with PyIR, a Python wrapper for IgBLAST v1.9, using IMGT germline references to assign V/J genes and CDR3. Reads with weak V/J assignments (E-value above 1e-6), missing CDR3, stop codons, out-of-frame junctions, or ambiguous translated residues were removed. V3J clonotypes were defined as sequences sharing the same inferred V gene, J gene, and CDR3 amino acid sequence. Percentage overlap between repertoires was computed as shared unique clonotypes divided by the size of the smaller repertoire. Richness of each repertoire was evaluated using RTK rarefaction, the Chao1 estimator, and Recon v2.1 estimates of unobserved clonotypes. In its TCRdb copy, this immuneACCESS table keeps in-frame sequences only and misses some clones. Where compared with another copy, unresolved V genes explain less than half of these, and the others have no known cause. The DNA was the basis for D and trimming; V, J and clone size are from that table. This sample has some 450,000 clones in its table, and more than 70% of those were observed once. The ten largest clonotypes hold approximately 12% of the sample.

Of note for this clone: The antigen it recognizes is unknown. Within one base of it there is no much larger clone, and no base qualities were kept.

The CDR3 runs 13 residues from the cysteine to the phenylalanine. The sequence is cut down to CDR3 DNA, 39 bases in frame from base 1. For CDR1 and CDR2, the germline V gene (reference sequence) lists MNHEY and SMNVEV. The germline ends are 11 bases apart after V is trimmed by 5 bases and J by 4 bases. The sequenced material came from PBMCs. The receptor comes from a woman aged 40 to 50 in good health. Some clones in this sample may be carry-over from other donors' samples. The sequence is built from TRBV27 and TRBJ1-1; a tentative D call is TRBD1 (5 bases match). The CDR3 protein sequence reads: CASSLRQSTEAFF. The DNA sequence is given as TGTGCCAGCAGTCTCCGACAGAGCACTGAAGCTTTCTTT.